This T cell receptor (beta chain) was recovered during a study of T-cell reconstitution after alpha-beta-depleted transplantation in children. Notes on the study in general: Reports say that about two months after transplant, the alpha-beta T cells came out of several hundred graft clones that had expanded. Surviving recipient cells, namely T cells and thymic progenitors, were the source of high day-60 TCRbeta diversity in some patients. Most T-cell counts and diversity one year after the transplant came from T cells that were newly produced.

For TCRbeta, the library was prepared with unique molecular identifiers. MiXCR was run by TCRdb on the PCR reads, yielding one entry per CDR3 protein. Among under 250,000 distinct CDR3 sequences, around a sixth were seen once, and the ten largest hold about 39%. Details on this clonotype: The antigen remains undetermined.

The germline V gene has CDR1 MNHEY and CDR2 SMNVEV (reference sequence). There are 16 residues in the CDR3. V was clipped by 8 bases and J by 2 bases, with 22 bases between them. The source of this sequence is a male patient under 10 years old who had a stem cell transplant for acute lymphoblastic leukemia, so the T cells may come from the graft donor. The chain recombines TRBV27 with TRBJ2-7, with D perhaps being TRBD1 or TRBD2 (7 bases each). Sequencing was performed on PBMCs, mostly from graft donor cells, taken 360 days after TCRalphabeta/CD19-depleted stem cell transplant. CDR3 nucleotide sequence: TGTGCCAGCCGGGGGGACAGTTGGGACGTGACCTACGAGCAGTACTTC. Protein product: CASRGDSWDVTYEQYF.